The subject of this entry is one T cell receptor beta chain. The antigen remains undetermined. Measured with immunoSEQ multiplex PCR; TCRdb has only the in-frame clones, and not every one. Among tens of thousands of clones listed, 92% were seen once. The source of the sample is a study of T cell responses to AZD1222 COVID-19 vaccine. Findings and caveats of the study: As reported, nearly half of all spike-specific TCRs target variant regions that are unmutated. Sampling that yielded the repertoires occurred only after the peak T cell response.

This CDR3 spans 12 amino acids. V lost 6 bases to trimming and J lost 7 bases; unmatched junction nucleotides: 5. Germline lookup yields CDR1 SEHNR and CDR2 FQNEAQ (reference sequence). The sequencing used peripheral blood, collected 28 days after the second AZD1222 dose. The V call is TRBV7-9, the J call TRBJ1-1, with 7 bases lining up with TRBD1. The TCR was taken from an adult who received the AZD1222 COVID-19 vaccine. CDR3 residues: CASRGGGDEAFF. The CDR3 DNA sequence: TGTGCCAGCAGAGGGGGCGGCGATGAAGCTTTCTTT.